Presented here are 8 T cell receptor beta chains from one specimen sequenced in a study of blood T cell repertoires in COVID-19. The data were produced by immunoSEQ multiplex PCR, yet TCRdb's version contains in-frame clones alone and is incomplete. The sample yields roughly 200,000 clones, approximately 86% seen once. The sequencing input was PBMCs or T cells enriched from blood (not recorded which). All receptors derive from a woman in her thirties who had been exposed to COVID-19.

CDR3 DNA sequence: TGTGCCAGTGACCGGGGGGGGGCAGGAGGCTACACCTTC. Translating gives CASDRGGAGGYTF. The chain couples TRBV19 to TRBJ1-2; tentative D call: TRBD1 (6 bases). V lost 8 bases, J lost 8 bases, and 18 bases lay in between. CDR1 and CDR2 (germline): LNHDA, SQIVND (reference sequence). CDR3 length: 13 residues.

The chain has TRBV7-6 and TRBJ1-1, with 7 bases fitting TRBD1. The CDR3 has 20 amino acids. Germline assignment: CDR1 SGHVS and CDR2 FNYEAQ. V lost 5 bases to trimming and J lost 1 base; unmatched junction nucleotides: 22. The CDR3 nucleotides read TGTGCCAGCAGCGCCATCCCCGGTGGGACAGCCCCTTCTACGAACACTGAAGCTTTCTTT. As protein: CASSAIPGGTAPSTNTEAFF.

The CDR3 here is CSASKGADRVYGYTF. The CDR3 DNA reads as TGCAGTGCTAGTAAGGGGGCAGACAGGGTCTATGGCTACACCTTC. The chain has TRBV20-1 and TRBJ1-2; 7 nucleotides agree with TRBD1. The CDR3 length is 15 residues. In germline, CDR1 is DFQATT, CDR2 SNEGSKA (reference sequence). V gave up 3 bases and J gave up 4 bases; unmatched junction bases: 11.

The chain has TRBV11-2 and TRBJ2-7; TRBD1 is a possible D gene (6 bases). This CDR3 contains 12 residues. Germline assignment: CDR1 SGHAT and CDR2 FQNNGV. V gave up 5 bases and J gave up 5 bases, with 10 bases separating them. CDR3 protein: CASSRYRDEQYF. In nucleotides, the CDR3 is TGTGCCAGCAGCCGTTACAGGGACGAGCAGTACTTC. The full variable domain, in which reference TRBV11-2 and TRBJ2-7 provide the parts outside the CDR3, is EAGVAQSPRYKIIEKRQSVAFWCNPISGHATLYWYQQILGQGPKLLIQFQNNGVVDDSQLPKDRFSAERLKGVDSTLKIQPAKLEDSAVYLCASSRYRDEQYFGPGTRLTVT.

This chain links TRBV7-6 with TRBJ1-2; TRBD1 aligns across 9 bases. J was trimmed by 3 bases and V by 5 bases; bases with no gene match: 7. Germline assignment: CDR1 SGHVS and CDR2 FNYEAQ. The CDR3 covers 15 residues. CDR3 nucleotides: TGTGCCAGCAGCCCCCTACAGGGGGCTCACTATGGCTACACCTTC. The encoded protein is CASSPLQGAHYGYTF.

The chain is built from TRBV9 and TRBJ2-7; 12 bases are a match to TRBD1. Trimming cost V 2 bases and J 4 bases; bases outside gene matches: 4. This CDR3 comprises 15 residues. The germline gives CDR1 SGDLS, CDR2 YYNGEE. CDR3 in amino acids: CASSVGTGGSYEQYF. Written as DNA, the CDR3 is TGTGCCAGCAGCGTTGGGACAGGGGGCTCTTACGAGCAGTACTTC.

The chain has TRBV7-8 and TRBJ1-4; possibly TRBD1 for D (6 bases). Trimming stripped 2 bases from V and 0 bases from J, with 13 bases between. The CDR3 is made up of 17 amino acids. In germline, CDR1 is SGHVS, CDR2 FQNEAQ. CDR3 amino acids: CASSLYFQGSTNEKLFF. In nucleotides, the CDR3 is TGTGCCAGCAGCTTATATTTCCAGGGGTCAACTAATGAAAAACTGTTTTTT.

Only a few counts were recorded for this clone. The rearrangement links TRBV7-6 to TRBJ1-2, with D perhaps TRBD1 (5 bases). The CDR3 has 13 residues. V lost 5 bases and J 4 bases, leaving 11 bases between the germline ends. CDR1 and CDR2 (germline): SGHVS, FNYEAQ. CDR3 bases: TGTGCCAGCAGCCCGGGGGGAACCTATGGCTACACCTTC. Protein: CASSPGGTYGYTF. Full variable domain (outside the CDR3, taken from reference TRBV7-6 and TRBJ1-2): GAGVSQSPRYKVTKRGQDVALRCDPISGHVSLYWYRQALGQGPEFLTYFNYEAQQDKSGLPNDRFSAERPEGSISTLTIQRTEQRDSAMYRCASSPGGTYGYTFGSGTRLTVV.